Shown below are 5 T cell receptor beta chains from a single sample sequenced in a study of T cell responses to AZD1222 COVID-19 vaccine. The assay was immunoSEQ multiplex PCR, and TCRdb's table has in-frame clones only and misses some. This sample carries some 110,000 clones, around 91% of them seen once, and the ten largest clones take roughly a sixth. The sequencing used peripheral blood, collected on day 0 of AZD1222 vaccination. The receptors come from an adult in good health.

The V and J genes are TRBV19 and TRBJ2-3; D is unresolved. This CDR3 region has 13 residues. CDR1 LNHDA and CDR2 SQIVND come from the germline V gene (reference sequence). V lost 1 base, J lost 6 bases, and 8 bases lay in between. The CDR3 sequence: CASSIGTRDTQYF. CDR3 DNA: TGTGCCAGTAGTATAGGTACTCGGGATACGCAGTATTTT.

The rearrangement joins TRBV5-6 to TRBJ2-5; 8 bases are shared with TRBD1. This CDR3 comprises 14 residues. Trimming took 8 bases from V and 1 from J; bases not matched to a gene: 7. Germline V gene sequence: CDR1 SGHDT, CDR2 YYEEEE. The CDR3 sequence is CASRQGLIQETQYF. The CDR3 nucleotides are TGTGCCAGTAGACAGGGGCTAATCCAAGAGACCCAGTACTTC. Complete variable domain (other parts from reference TRBV5-6 and TRBJ2-5): DAGVTQSPTHLIKTRGQQVTLRCSPKSGHDTVSWYQQALGQGPQFIFQYYEEEERQRGNFPDRFSGHQFPNYSSELNVNALLLGDSALYLCASRQGLIQETQYFGPGTRLLVL.

A remark on this clone: A much larger clone differs from this one at a single base, so this may be a read error. Other DNA sequences in this sample translate to the same CDR3. The gene calls are TRBV12-3 or TRBV12-4 and TRBJ2-5; D unresolved. This CDR3 spans 11 amino acids. The V end lost 2 bases, the J end lost 2 bases, and 0 bases lay between the germline ends. The CDR3 DNA sequence: TGTGCCAGCAGTTTACAAGAGACCCAGTACTTC. Protein sequence: CASSLQETQYF.

The chain uses TRBV14 and TRBJ1-4; 8 positions agree with TRBD1. Germline loops: CDR1 SGHDN, CDR2 FVKESK. The ends lost 4 bases at V and 8 bases at J; junction bases unmatched: 9. The CDR3 totals 15 residues. The CDR3 DNA is TGTGCCAGCAGCCGATGGACAGGGATTAGCGAAAAACTGTTTTTT. Encoded protein: CASSRWTGISEKLFF.

This chain links TRBV10-2 with TRBJ1-2; TRBD1 might be the D (6 bases). Per germline, CDR1 WSHSY and CDR2 SAAADI. This CDR3 region has 15 residues. The germline V and J ends were trimmed by 8 bases and 4 bases, with 20 bases remaining between them. In DNA, the CDR3 is TGCGCCAGCTCCGTTGCCACAGGGTCGGGCTATGGCTACACCTTC. Protein sequence: CASSVATGSGYGYTF.